This TCR beta chain was sequenced for a study of OX40 agonist ivuxolimab in advanced cancers. CDR3 length: 15 amino acids. CDR1 SGHTA and CDR2 FQGTGA come from the germline V gene. Trimming pared 7 bases from V and 4 bases from J, leaving 16 bases between. As regards this clone: Antigen specificity is unknown.

The data were produced by immunoSEQ multiplex PCR, yet TCRdb's version contains in-frame clones alone and is incomplete. The top ten clones hold 0.6% to 0.8% of a sample with tens of thousands of clones, about 80% of them seen once. Study-wide findings and caveats: Antigen specificity remained undetermined for the expanded peripheral T cells.

Exclusion applied to patients with autoimmune disease history or systemic immunosuppression. The receptor's source is an adult with an advanced solid tumor such as melanoma, head and neck, liver or kidney cancer. Here the sequenced sample was CD4+ or CD8+ T cells sorted from blood, taken in a trial of the OX40 agonist ivuxolimab. The chain uses TRBV7-3 and TRBJ2-2; possibly TRBD2 for D (6 bases). The CDR3 nucleotides are TGTGCCAGCAACTCCTTTGGAGGGAGCACCGGGGAGCTGTTTTTT. Translating it yields CASNSFGGSTGELFF.